The clone carrying this T cell receptor beta chain showed up just a few times. Its specificity is unknown. The TCR alpha and TCR beta cDNA libraries, bearing sample barcodes and UMIs, were generated by 5'RACE using constant-segment primers. Each CDR3 protein is one row after TCRdb ran MiXCR on the 5' RACE reads. The table has tens of thousands of distinct CDR3 sequences, about 12% seen once; the top ten hold about a quarter. V was trimmed by 5 bases and J by 10 bases, leaving 18 bases between them. This CDR3 comprises 13 residues. Germline CDR1 and CDR2: GTSNPN and SVGIG (reference sequence). The sample originates from a study of T-cell memory formation after mild COVID-19. Study-wide results and limits: CD4/CD8 balance characterized clones contracting day 15 to 85, and CD4+ skew characterized later expanders. Of the contracting clones, CD4+ ones lay mainly in CM and EM, and CD8+ ones in EMRA.

The sequenced sample was PBMCs or a T cell subset sorted from them (not recorded which). This TCR came from an adult woman who had mild COVID-19 (a few samples of this study predate the infection). Cell type and time point are not known. This rearrangement joins TRBV30 to TRBJ1-5, with D tentatively TRBD1 (6 bases). The CDR3 region has the DNA TGTGCCTGGGCCCGGGACACCTCTAAACCCCAGCATTTT. Residues: CAWARDTSKPQHF.